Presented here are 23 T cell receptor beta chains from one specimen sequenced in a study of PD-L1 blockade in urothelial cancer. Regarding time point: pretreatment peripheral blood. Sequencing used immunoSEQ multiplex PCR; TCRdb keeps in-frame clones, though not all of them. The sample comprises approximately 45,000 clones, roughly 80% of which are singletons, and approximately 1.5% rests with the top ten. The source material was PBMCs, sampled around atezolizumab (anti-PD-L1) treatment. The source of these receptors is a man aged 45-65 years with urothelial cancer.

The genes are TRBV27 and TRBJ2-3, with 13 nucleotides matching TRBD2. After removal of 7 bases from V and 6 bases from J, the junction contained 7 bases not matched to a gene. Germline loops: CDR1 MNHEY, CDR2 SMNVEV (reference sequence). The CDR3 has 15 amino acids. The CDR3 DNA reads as TGTGCCAGCACGCGACTAGCGGGGGGCGGGGATACGCAGTATTTT. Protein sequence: CASTRLAGGGDTQYF.

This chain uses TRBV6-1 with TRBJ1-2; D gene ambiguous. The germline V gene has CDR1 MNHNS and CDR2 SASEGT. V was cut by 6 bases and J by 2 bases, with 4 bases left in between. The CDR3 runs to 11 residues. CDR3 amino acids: CASRTNYGYTF. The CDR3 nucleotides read TGTGCCAGCAGGACAAACTATGGCTACACCTTC.

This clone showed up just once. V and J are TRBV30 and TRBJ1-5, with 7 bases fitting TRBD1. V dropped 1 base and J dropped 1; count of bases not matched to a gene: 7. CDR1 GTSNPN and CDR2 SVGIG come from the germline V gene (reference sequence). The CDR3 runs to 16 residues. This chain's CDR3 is CAWSEAGGISNQPQHF. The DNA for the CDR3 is TGTGCCTGGAGTGAAGCAGGGGGTATCAGCAATCAGCCCCAGCATTTT.

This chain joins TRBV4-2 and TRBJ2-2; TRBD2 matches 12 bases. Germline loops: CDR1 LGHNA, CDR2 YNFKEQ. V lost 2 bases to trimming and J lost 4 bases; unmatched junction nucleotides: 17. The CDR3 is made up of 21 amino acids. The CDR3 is CASSQMRLAGGPSAGTGELFF. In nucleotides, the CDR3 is TGTGCCAGCAGCCAAATGCGGCTAGCGGGAGGGCCTAGCGCCGGCACCGGGGAGCTGTTTTTT.

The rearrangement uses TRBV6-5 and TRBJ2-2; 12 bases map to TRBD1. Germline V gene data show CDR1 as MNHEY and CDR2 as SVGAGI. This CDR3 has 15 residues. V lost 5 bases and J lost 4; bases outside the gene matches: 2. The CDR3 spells CASSRDRGLTGELFF. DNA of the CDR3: TGTGCCAGCAGTAGGGACAGGGGGCTCACCGGGGAGCTGTTTTTT.

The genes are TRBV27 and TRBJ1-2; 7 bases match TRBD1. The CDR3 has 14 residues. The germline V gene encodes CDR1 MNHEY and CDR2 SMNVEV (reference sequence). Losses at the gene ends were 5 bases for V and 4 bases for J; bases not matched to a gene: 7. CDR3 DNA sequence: TGTGCCAGCAGTCCCGGGACAGCAGTCTATGGCTACACCTTC. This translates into CASSPGTAVYGYTF.

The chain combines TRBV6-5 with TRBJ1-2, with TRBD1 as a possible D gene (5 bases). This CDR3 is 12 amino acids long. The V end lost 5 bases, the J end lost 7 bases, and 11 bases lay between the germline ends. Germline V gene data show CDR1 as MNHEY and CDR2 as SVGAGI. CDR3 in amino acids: CASSTQGSGYTF. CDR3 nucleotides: TGTGCCAGCAGTACGCAGGGAAGTGGCTACACCTTC.

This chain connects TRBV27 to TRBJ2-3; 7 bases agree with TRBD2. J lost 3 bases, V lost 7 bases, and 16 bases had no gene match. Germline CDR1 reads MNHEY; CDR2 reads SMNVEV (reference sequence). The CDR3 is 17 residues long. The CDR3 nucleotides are TGTGCCAGCATGGAGCTAGCGGCTTTTCTCACGACAGATACGCAGTATTTT. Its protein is CASMELAAFLTTDTQYF.

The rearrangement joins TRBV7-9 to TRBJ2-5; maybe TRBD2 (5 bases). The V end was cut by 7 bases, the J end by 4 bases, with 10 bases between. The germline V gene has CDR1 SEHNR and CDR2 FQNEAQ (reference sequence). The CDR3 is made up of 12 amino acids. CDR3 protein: CASNGESETQYF. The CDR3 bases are TGTGCCAGCAACGGGGAATCAGAGACCCAGTACTTC. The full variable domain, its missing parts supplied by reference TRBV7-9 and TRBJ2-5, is DTGVSQNPRHKITKRGQNVTFRCDPISEHNRLYWYRQTLGQGPEFLTYFQNEAQLEKSRLLSDRFSAERPKGSFSTLEIQRTEQGDSAMYLCASNGESETQYFGPGTRLLVL.

CDR3: CASRSSGQGFNEQYV. The CDR3 nucleotides are TGTGCCAGCAGATCCTCGGGACAGGGTTTCAACGAGCAGTACGTC. The chain couples TRBV6-5 to TRBJ2-7; TRBD1 matches 9 bases. The CDR3 is made up of 15 amino acids. Trimming took 6 bases from V and 5 from J; bases not matched to a gene: 11. Germline CDR1 is MNHEY and CDR2 is SVGAGI.

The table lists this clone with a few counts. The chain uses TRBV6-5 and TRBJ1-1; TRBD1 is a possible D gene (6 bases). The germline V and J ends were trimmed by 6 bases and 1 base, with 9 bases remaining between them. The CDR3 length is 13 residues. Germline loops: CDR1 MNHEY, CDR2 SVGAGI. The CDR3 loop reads CASSRTENTEAFF. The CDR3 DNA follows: TGTGCCAGCAGCCGGACAGAGAACACTGAAGCTTTCTTT.

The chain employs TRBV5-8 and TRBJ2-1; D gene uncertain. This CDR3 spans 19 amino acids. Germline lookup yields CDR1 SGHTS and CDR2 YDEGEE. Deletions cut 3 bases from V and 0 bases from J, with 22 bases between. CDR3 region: CASSSKTPLSLISYNEQFF. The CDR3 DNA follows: TGTGCCAGCAGCTCAAAGACACCACTCAGCCTCATCTCCTACAATGAGCAGTTCTTC.

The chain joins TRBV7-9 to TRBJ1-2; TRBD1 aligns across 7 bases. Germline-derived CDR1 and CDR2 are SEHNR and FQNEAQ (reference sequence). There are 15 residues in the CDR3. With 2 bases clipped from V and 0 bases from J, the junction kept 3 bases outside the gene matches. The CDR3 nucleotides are TGTGCCAGCAGCTTAACAGGGGTCACTAACTATGGCTACACCTTC. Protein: CASSLTGVTNYGYTF. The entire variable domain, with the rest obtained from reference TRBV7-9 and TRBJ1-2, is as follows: DTGVSQNPRHKITKRGQNVTFRCDPISEHNRLYWYRQTLGQGPEFLTYFQNEAQLEKSRLLSDRFSAERPKGSFSTLEIQRTEQGDSAMYLCASSLTGVTNYGYTFGSGTRLTVV.

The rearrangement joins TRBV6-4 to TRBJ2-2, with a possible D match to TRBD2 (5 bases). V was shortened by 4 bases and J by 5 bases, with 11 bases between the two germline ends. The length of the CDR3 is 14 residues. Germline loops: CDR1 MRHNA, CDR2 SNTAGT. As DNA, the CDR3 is TGTGCCAGCAGTGCCACACCGGGAACCGGGGAGCTGTTTTTT. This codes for CASSATPGTGELFF.

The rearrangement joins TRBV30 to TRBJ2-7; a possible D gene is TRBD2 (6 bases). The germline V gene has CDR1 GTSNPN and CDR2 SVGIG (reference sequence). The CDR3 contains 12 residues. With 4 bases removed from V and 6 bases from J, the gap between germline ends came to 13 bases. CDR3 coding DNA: TGTGCCTGGACGGCGGGGATTTTCGAGCAGTACGTC. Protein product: CAWTAGIFEQYV.

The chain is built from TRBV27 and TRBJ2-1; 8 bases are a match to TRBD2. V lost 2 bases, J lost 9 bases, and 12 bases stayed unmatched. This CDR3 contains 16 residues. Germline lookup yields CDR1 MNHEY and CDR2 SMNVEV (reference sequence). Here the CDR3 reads CASSLTFSGRGGEQFF. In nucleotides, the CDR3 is TGTGCCAGCAGTTTAACCTTCAGCGGGAGAGGTGGTGAGCAGTTCTTC.

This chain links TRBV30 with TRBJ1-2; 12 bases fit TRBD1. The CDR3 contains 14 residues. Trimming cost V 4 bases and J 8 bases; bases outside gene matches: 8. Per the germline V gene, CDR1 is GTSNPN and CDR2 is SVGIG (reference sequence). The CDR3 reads CAWITGQGAGGYTF. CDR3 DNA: TGTGCCTGGATTACGGGACAGGGGGCTGGCGGCTACACCTTC.

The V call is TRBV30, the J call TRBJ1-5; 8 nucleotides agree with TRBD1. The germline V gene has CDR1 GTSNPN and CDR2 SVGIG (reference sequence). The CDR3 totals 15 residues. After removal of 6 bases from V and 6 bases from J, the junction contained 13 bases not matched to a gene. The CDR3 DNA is TGTGCCTGCCAAACTGGACAGGGTTCAATTCAGCCCCAGCATTTT. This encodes CACQTGQGSIQPQHF.

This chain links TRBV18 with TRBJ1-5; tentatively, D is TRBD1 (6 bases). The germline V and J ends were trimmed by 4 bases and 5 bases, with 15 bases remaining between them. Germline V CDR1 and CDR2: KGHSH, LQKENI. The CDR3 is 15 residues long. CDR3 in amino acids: CASSLVGGAHQPQHF. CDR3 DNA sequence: TGTGCCAGCTCACTCGTCGGGGGGGCACATCAGCCCCAGCATTTT.

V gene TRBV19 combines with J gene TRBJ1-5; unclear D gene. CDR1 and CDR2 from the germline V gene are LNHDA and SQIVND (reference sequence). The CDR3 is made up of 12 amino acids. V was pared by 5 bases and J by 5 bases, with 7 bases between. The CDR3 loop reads CASSSLDQPQHF. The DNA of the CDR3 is TGTGCCAGTAGTTCTTTAGATCAGCCCCAGCATTTT.

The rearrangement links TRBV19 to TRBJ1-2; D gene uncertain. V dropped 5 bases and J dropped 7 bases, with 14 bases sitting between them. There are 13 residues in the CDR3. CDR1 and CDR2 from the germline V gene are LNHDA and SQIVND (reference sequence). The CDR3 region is CASSPSHLFGYTF. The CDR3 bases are TGTGCCAGTAGTCCCAGTCATCTTTTTGGCTACACCTTC.

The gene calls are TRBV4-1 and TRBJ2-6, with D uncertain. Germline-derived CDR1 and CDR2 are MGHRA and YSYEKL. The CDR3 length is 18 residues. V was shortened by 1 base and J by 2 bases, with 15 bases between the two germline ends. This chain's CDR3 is CASSQVTPGTAGANVLTF. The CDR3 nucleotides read TGCGCCAGCAGCCAAGTTACTCCCGGTACTGCTGGGGCCAACGTCCTGACTTTC.

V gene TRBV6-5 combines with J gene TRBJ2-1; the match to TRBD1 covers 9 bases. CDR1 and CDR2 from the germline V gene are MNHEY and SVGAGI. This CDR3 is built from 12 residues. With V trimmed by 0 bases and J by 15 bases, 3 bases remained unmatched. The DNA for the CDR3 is TGTGCCAGCAGTTACTCCGGACAGGGGCTGTTCTTC. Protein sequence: CASSYSGQGLFF.